This entry lists 2 T cell receptor beta chains sequenced from one sample in a study of CD8+ T cells in alopecia areata. The authors extracted RNA and reverse transcribed it into cDNA as the sequencing template. TCRdb's table, derived via immunoSEQ multiplex PCR, lists solely in-frame clones and lacks some. The data hold 60,000 to 85,000 clones, with approximately 29% observed a single time. Described treatment: oral pan-JAK inhibitor, 5-10 mg twice daily. Sequencing was performed on CD8+ T cells sorted from blood, taken at week 4, from a patient treated with tofacitinib. The source of these receptors is a human donor with alopecia areata.

This clone has more than one count but fewer than ten. The CDR3 DNA is TGCGCCAGCAGCCAATACAGGAACGGTGAGCAGTTCTTC. Translated, it gives CASSQYRNGEQFF. The chain has TRBV4-1 and TRBJ2-1; TRBD1 is a possible D gene (5 bases). V was trimmed by 2 bases and J by 9 bases, leaving 11 bases between them. This CDR3 region has 13 residues. Per the germline V gene, CDR1 is MGHRA and CDR2 is YSYEKL.

CDR3 sequence (DNA): TGCAGCGTTGCGGGAGGACAGGCGGTGAACACTGAAGCTTTCTTT. Its translation: CSVAGGQAVNTEAFF. The chain employs TRBV29-1 and TRBJ1-1; 7 positions match TRBD1. Germline values: CDR1 SQVTM, CDR2 ANQGSEA. The V and J ends lost 4 bases and 0 bases, in that order; junction bases with no gene match: 8. The CDR3 is 15 residues long.